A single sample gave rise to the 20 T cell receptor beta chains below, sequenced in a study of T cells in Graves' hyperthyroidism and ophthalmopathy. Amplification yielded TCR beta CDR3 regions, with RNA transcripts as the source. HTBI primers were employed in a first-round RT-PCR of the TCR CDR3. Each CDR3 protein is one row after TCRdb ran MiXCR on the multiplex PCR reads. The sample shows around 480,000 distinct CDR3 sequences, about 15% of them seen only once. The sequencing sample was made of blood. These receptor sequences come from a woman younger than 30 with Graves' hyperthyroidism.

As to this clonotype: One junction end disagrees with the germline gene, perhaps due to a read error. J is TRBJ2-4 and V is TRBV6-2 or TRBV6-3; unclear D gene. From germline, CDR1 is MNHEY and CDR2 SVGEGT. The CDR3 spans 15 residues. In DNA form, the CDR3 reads TGTGCCAGCAGTCCATCCCGGATAGCCAAAAACGTTCAGTACTTC. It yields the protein CASSPSRIAKNVQYF.

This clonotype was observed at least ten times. In nucleotides, the CDR3 is TGTGCCAGCAGCCCTTGGACCGCGAAGAACACTGAAGCTTTCTTT. Residues: CASSPWTAKNTEAFF. The V gene is TRBV11-2, the J gene TRBJ1-1; D remains unclear. Trimming took 5 bases from V and 1 from J, leaving 14 bases between them. CDR3 size: 15 residues. Germline CDR1 reads SGHAT; CDR2 reads FQNNGV.

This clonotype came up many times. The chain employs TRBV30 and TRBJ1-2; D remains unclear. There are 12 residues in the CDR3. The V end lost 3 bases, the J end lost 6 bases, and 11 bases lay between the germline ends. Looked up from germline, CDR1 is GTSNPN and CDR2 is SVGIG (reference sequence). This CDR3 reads CAWSQSTDGYTF. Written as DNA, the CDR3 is TGTGCCTGGAGCCAGTCGACGGATGGCTACACCTTC.

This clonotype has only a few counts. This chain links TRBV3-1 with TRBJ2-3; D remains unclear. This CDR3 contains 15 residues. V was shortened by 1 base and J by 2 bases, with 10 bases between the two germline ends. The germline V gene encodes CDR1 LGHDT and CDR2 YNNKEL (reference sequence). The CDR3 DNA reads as TGTGCCAGCAGCCAAGGTGGTACCCACACAGATACGCAGTATTTT. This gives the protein CASSQGGTHTDTQYF.

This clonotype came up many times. The CDR3 loop is CASSSGNEQYV. The CDR3 DNA reads as TGTGCCAGCAGTTCCGGGAACGAGCAGTACGTC. The chain links TRBV12-3 or TRBV12-4 to TRBJ2-7, with D perhaps TRBD2 (5 bases). V gave up 4 bases and J gave up 5 bases, with 6 bases separating them. CDR3 length: 11 residues.

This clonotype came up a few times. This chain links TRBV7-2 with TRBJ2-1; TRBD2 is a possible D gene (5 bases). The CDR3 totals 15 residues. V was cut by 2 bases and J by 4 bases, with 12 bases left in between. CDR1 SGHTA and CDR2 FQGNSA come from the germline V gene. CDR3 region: CASSLMGATYNEQFF. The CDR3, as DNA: TGTGCCAGCAGCTTAATGGGAGCGACTTACAATGAGCAGTTCTTC. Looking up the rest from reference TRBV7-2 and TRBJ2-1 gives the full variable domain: GAGVSQSPSNKVTEKGKDVELRCDPISGHTALYWYRQSLGQGLEFLIYFQGNSAPDKSGLPSDRFSAERTGGSVSTLTIQRTQQEDSAVYLCASSLMGATYNEQFFGPGTRLTVL.

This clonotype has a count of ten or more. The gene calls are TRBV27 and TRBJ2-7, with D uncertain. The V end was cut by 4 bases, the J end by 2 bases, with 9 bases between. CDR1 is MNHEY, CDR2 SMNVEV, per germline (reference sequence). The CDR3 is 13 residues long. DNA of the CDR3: TGTGCCAGCAGTTCAAGCGTGCCCTACGAGCAGTACTTC. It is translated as CASSSSVPYEQYF.

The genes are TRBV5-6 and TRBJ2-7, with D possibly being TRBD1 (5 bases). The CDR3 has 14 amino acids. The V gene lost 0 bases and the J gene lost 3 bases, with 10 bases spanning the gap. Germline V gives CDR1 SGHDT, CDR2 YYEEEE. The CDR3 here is CASSLGGASYEQYV. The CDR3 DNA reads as TGTGCCAGCAGCTTGGGTGGGGCAAGCTACGAGCAGTACGTC.

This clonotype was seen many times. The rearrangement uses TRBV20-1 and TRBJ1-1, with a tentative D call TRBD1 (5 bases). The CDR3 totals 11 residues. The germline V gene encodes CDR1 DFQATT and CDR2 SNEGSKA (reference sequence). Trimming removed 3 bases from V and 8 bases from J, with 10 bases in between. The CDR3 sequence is CSARPGVEAFF. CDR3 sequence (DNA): TGCAGTGCTAGGCCGGGGGTAGAAGCTTTCTTT.

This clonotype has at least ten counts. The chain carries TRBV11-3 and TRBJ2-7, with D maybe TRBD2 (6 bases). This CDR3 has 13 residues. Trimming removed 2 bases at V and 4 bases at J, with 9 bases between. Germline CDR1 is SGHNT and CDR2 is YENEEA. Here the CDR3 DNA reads TGTGCCAGCAGCTTAAGGGAGGAGTACGAGCAGTACTTC. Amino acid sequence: CASSLREEYEQYF.

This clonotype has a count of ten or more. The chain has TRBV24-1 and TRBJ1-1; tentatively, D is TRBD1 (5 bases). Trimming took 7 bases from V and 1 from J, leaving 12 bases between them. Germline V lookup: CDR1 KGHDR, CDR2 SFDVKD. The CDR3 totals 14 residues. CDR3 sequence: CATRARTGNTEAFF. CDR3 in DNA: TGTGCCACCAGAGCTAGAACAGGGAACACTGAAGCTTTCTTT.

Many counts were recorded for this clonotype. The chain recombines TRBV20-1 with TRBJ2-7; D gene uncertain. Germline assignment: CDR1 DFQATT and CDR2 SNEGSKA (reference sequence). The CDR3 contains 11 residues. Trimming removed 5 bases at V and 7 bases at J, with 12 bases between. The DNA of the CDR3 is TGCAGTGCTGGATACCTCTCGGAGCAGTACTTC. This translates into CSAGYLSEQYF.

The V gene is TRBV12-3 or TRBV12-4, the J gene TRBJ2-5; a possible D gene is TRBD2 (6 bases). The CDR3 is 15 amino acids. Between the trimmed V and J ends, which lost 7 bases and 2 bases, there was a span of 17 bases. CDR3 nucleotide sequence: TGTGCCAGCAAACTCTGGCGGGACTCTCAAGAGACCCAGTACTTC. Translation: CASKLWRDSQETQYF.

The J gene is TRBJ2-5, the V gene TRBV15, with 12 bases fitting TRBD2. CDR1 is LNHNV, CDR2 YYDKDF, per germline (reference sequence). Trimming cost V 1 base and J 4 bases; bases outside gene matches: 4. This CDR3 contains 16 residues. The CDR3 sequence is CATSRGLAGVAETQYF. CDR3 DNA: TGTGCCACCAGCAGAGGACTAGCGGGGGTAGCAGAGACCCAGTACTTC.

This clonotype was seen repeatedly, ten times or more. CDR3 loop: CASRDRAAYGYTF. In DNA form, the CDR3 reads TGTGCCAGTCGGGACAGGGCGGCCTATGGCTACACCTTC. The V gene is TRBV6-1, the J gene TRBJ1-2; TRBD1 matches at 9 bases. Trimming cost V 9 bases and J 4 bases; bases outside gene matches: 6. Germline V lookup: CDR1 MNHNS, CDR2 SASEGT. This CDR3 is 13 amino acids long.

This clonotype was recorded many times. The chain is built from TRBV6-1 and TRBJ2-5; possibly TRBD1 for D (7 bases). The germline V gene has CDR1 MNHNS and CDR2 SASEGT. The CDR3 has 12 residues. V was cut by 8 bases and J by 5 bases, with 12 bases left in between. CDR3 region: CASEQGRETQYF. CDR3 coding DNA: TGTGCCAGCGAACAGGGGAGGGAGACCCAGTACTTC.

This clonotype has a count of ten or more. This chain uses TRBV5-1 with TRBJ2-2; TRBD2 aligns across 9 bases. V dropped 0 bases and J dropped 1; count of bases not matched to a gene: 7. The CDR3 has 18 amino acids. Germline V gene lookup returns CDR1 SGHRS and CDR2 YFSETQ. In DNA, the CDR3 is TGCGCCAGCAGCTTGGTTAGCGGGAGAGAAGAGAACACCGGGGAGCTGTTTTTT. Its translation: CASSLVSGREENTGELFF.

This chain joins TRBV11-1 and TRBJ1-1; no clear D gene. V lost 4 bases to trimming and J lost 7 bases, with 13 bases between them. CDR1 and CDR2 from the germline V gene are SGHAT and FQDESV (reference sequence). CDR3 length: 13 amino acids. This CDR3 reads CASSYGRMGEAFF. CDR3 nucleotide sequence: TGTGCCAGCAGCTACGGACGGATGGGTGAAGCTTTCTTT.

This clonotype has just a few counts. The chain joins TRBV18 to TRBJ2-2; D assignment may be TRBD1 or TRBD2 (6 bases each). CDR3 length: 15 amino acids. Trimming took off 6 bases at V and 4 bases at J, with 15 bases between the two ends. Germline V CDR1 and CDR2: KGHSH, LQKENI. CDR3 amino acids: CASSPRGPVTGELFF. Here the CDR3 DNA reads TGTGCCAGCTCCCCTCGGGGGCCGGTCACCGGGGAGCTGTTTTTT.

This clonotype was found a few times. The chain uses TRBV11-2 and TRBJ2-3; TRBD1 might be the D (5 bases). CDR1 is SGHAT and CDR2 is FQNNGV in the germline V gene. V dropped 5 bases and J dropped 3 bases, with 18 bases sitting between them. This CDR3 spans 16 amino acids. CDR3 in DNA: TGTGCCAGCAGCCCCCCCCGGCAGGGAAGGACAGATACGCAGTATTTT. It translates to CASSPPRQGRTDTQYF.